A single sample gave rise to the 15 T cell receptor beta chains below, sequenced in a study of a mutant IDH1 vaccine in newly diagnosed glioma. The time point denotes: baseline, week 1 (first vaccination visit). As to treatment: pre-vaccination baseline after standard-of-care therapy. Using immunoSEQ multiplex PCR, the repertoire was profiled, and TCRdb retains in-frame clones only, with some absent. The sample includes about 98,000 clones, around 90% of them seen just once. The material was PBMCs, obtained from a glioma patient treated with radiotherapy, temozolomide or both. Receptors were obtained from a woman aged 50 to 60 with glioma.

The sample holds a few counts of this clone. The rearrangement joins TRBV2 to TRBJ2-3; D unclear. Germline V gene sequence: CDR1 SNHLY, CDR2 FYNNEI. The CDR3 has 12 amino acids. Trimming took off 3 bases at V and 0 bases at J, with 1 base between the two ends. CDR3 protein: CASSESTDTQYF. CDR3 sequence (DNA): TGTGCCAGCAGTGAGAGCACAGATACGCAGTATTTT.

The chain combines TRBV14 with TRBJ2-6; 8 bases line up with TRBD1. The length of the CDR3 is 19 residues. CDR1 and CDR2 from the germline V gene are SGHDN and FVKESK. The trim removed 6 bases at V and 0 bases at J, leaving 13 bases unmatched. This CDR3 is CASSFGTGTGLSGANVLTF. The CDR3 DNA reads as TGTGCCAGCAGTTTTGGAACGGGGACAGGCCTCTCTGGGGCCAACGTCCTGACTTTC.

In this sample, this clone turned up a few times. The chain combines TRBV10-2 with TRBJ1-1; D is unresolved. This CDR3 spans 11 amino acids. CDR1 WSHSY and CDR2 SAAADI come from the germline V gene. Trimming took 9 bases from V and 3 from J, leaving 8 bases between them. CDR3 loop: CASLWDTEAFF. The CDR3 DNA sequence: TGCGCCAGTTTGTGGGACACTGAAGCTTTCTTT.

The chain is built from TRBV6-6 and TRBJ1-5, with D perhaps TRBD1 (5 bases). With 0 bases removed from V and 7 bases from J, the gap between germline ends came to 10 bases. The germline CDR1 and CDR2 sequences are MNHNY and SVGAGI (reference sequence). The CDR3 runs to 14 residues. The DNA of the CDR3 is TGTGCCAGCAGTTACTCGCAGGGTCGGCAGCCCCAGCATTTT. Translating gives CASSYSQGRQPQHF.

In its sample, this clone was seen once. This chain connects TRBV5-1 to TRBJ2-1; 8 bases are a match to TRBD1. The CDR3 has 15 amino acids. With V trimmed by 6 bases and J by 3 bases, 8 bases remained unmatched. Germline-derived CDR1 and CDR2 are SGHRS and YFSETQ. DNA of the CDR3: TGCGCCAGCAACCTTCGGACAGGGATCTACAATGAGCAGTTCTTC. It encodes CASNLRTGIYNEQFF. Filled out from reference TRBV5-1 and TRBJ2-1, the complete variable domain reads KAGVTQTPRYLIKTRGQQVTLSCSPISGHRSVSWYQQTPGQGLQFLFEYFSETQRNKGNFPGRFSGRQFSNSRSEMNVSTLELGDSALYLCASNLRTGIYNEQFFGPGTRLTVL.

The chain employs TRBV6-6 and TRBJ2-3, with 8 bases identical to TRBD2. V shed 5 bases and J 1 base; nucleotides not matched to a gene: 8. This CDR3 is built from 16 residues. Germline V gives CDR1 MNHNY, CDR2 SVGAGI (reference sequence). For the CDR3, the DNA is TGTGCCAGCAGTCCCCTCGGCGGGAGGCGCACAGATACGCAGTATTTT. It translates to CASSPLGGRRTDTQYF.

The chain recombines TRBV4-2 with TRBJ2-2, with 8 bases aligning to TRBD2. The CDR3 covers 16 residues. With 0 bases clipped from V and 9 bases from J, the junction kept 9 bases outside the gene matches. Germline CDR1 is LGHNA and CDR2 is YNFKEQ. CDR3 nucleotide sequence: TGTGCCAGCAGCCAAGATTTTACGACTAGCGTGCGGGAGCTGTTTTTT. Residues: CASSQDFTTSVRELFF.

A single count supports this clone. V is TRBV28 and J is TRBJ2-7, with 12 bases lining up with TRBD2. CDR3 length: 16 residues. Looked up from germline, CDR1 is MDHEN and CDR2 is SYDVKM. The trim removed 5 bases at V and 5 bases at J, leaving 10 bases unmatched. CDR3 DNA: TGTGCCAGCAGTACCCCGGCTAGCGGGAGGGCCCACGAGCAGTACTTC. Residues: CASSTPASGRAHEQYF.

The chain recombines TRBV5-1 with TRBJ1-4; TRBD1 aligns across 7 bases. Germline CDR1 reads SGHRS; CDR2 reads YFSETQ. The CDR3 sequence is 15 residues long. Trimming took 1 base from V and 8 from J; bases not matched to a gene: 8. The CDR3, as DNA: TGCGCCAGCAGCTTGTATGGAGGGGGCGGCGAAAAACTGTTTTTT. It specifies CASSLYGGGGEKLFF.

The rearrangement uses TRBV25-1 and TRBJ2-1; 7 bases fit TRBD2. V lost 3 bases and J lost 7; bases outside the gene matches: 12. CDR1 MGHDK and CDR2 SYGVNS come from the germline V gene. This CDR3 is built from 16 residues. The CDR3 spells CASSDFASGTKNEQFF. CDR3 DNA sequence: TGTGCCAGCAGTGATTTTGCTAGCGGTACGAAAAATGAGCAGTTCTTC.

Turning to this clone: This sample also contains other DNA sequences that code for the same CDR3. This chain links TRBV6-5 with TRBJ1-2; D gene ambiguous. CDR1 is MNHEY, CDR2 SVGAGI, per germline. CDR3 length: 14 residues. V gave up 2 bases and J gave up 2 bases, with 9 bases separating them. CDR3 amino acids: CASSYVGSNYGYTF. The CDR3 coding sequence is TGTGCCAGCAGTTACGTAGGCAGCAACTATGGCTACACCTTC.

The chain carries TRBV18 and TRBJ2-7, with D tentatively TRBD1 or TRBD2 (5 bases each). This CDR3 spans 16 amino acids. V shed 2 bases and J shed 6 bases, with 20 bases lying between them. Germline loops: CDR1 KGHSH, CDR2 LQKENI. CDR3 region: CASSPKGLAGVGEQYF. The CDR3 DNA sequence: TGTGCCAGCTCACCAAAGGGGCTAGCCGGGGTAGGCGAGCAGTACTTC.

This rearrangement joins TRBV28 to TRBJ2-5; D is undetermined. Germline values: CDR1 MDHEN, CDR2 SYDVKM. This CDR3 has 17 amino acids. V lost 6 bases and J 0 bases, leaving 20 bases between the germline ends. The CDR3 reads CASSRAVEQWYQETQYF. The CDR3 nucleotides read TGTGCCAGCAGCCGTGCCGTAGAACAGTGGTACCAAGAGACCCAGTACTTC.

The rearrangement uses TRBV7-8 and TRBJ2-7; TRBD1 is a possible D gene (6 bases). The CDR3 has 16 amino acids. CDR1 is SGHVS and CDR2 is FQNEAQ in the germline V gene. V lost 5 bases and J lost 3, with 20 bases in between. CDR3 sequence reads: CASSHNRDTPSYEQYF. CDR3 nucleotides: TGTGCCAGCAGCCACAACCGGGACACCCCCAGCTACGAGCAGTACTTC.

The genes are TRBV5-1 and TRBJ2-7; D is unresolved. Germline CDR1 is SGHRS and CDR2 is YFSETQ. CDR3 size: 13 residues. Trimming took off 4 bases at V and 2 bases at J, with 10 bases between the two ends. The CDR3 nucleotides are TGCGCCAGCAGCCCTGGGCCTCCCTACGAGCAGTACTTC. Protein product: CASSPGPPYEQYF.